These T cell receptor beta chains were read from a single sample in a study of control samples from healthy donors and cancer patients. TCRdb's copy holds only in-frame clones and misses some; the assay was immunoSEQ multiplex PCR. The sample lists some 100,000 clones, more than 75% occurring once. Sequencing input: blood. The receptor set was obtained from a woman in her fifties or sixties in good health. The CDR3 runs from the conserved cysteine through the conserved F or W. The order of the fields is J gene, V gene, CDR3 protein.

j_call: TRBJ2-1; v_call: TRBV7-7; cdr3_aa: CASSLSGDRYNEQFF
j_call: TRBJ1-1; v_call: TRBV28; cdr3_aa: CASSQGDLNTEAFF
j_call: TRBJ2-7; v_call: TRBV4-1; cdr3_aa: CASSHPGRGYEQYF
j_call: TRBJ2-7; v_call: TRBV3-1/TRBV3-2; cdr3_aa: CASSQKGGSYEQYF
j_call: TRBJ2-5; v_call: TRBV14; cdr3_aa: CASSPGRTSFQETQYF
j_call: TRBJ2-7; v_call: TRBV5-5; cdr3_aa: CASSLAYEQYF
j_call: TRBJ1-4; v_call: TRBV24-1; cdr3_aa: CATSAAHSGTNEKLFF
j_call: TRBJ2-5; v_call: TRBV11-2; cdr3_aa: CASSLIFRKQETQYF
j_call: TRBJ2-5; v_call: TRBV24-1; cdr3_aa: CATAAGGEIQETQYF
j_call: TRBJ2-6; v_call: TRBV7-9; cdr3_aa: CASSLTGSGANVLTF
j_call: TRBJ2-1; v_call: TRBV18; cdr3_aa: CASSPRTIQQHNEQFF
j_call: TRBJ2-4; v_call: TRBV5-6; cdr3_aa: CASSFGDWGKNIQYF
j_call: TRBJ1-1; v_call: TRBV19; cdr3_aa: CASSPRTGYMNTEAFF
j_call: TRBJ2-5; v_call: TRBV14; cdr3_aa: CASSQRLLAMGETQYF
j_call: TRBJ2-3; v_call: TRBV4-3; cdr3_aa: CASSQDYRDTQYF
j_call: TRBJ2-3; v_call: TRBV11-2; cdr3_aa: CASTPADTQYF
j_call: TRBJ2-6; v_call: TRBV4-1; cdr3_aa: CASSPLGSGANVLTF
j_call: TRBJ2-1; v_call: TRBV20-1; cdr3_aa: CSALGFNEQFF
j_call: TRBJ2-6; v_call: TRBV9; cdr3_aa: CASSVSSSGANVLTF
j_call: TRBJ2-3; v_call: TRBV9; cdr3_aa: CASSVAPGASTDTQYF
j_call: TRBJ1-5; v_call: TRBV27; cdr3_aa: CASSLQGAQPQHF
j_call: TRBJ1-1; v_call: TRBV4-3; cdr3_aa: CASRRQGTLNTEAFF
j_call: TRBJ2-1; v_call: TRBV5-1; cdr3_aa: CASSSQASGGDNEQFF
j_call: TRBJ2-1; v_call: TRBV5-3; cdr3_aa: CARSSSGGASYNEQFF
j_call: TRBJ2-1; v_call: TRBV5-1; cdr3_aa: CASSLSSPSREQFF
j_call: TRBJ2-3; v_call: TRBV6-5; cdr3_aa: CASSLKGRSDTQYF
j_call: TRBJ2-1; v_call: TRBV12-3/TRBV12-4; cdr3_aa: CASISWRNEQFF
j_call: TRBJ2-3; v_call: TRBV3-1/TRBV3-2; cdr3_aa: CASRKGDTQYF